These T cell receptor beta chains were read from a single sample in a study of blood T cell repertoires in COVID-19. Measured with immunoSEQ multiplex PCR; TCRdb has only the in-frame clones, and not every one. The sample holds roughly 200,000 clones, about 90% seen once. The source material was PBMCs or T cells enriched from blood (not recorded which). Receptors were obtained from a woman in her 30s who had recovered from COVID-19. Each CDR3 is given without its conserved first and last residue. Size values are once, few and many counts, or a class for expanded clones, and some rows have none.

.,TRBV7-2,ASSLGRNTGELF
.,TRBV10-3,ATAGARDEKLF
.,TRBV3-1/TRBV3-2,ASSRHSTNEKLF
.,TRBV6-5,ASRRDRVQPQH
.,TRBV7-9,ATSSGGRETQY
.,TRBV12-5,ASGTRDRGRDTQY
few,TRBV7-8,ASSPGTLEQY
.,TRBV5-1,ASSLSSGTDTQY
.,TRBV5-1,ASSLYVGEANYGYT
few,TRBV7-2,ASSPPSAQNTGELF
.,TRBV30,AGREENNSPLH
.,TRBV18,ASSLQDSYTEAF
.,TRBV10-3,AISELGQPRAEAF
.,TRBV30,AWDRGLEETQY
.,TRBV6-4,ASSLMHGHGNSPLH
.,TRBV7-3,ASSLLRQSSSTDTQY
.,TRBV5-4,ASSSPTEPYGYT
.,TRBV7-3,ASSEGASGGSKETQY
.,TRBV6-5,ASSFRGANTEAF
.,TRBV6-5,ASTHDGESYEQY
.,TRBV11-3,ASSLEGWGGTEAF
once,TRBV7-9,ASSSRGYGELF
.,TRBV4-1,ASSQGLTTTNEKLF
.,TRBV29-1,SSSLGLNEQF
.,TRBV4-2,ASSQDGGAPYEQY
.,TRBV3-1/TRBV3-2,ASSQDGLAGVSGELF
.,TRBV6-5,ASSPDRYNQPQH
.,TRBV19,ASSIRRDRGRANEKLF
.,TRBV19,ASSAETGTDNEQY
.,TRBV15,ATSSRTGGTVEQY
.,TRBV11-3,ASNLAGGVADTQY
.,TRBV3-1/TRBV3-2,ASSQQASNEKLF
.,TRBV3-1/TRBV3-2,ASSRAGQGLHQPQH